This T cell receptor beta chain was found in a study of T cells expressing NK-cell markers. Whole-study context: Seven donors tested HCMV-seropositive and one tested seronegative among the eight sequenced.

TCR beta cDNA was made by 5'RACE template switching with UMIs. No DNA is given; TCRdb re-called the 5' RACE reads and lists each CDR3 protein once. The sample's table shows 400,000 to 550,000 distinct CDR3 sequences. Looked up from germline, CDR1 is SGHRS and CDR2 is YFSETQ. CDR3 size: 14 residues. This chain uses TRBV5-1 with TRBJ2-7; no DNA is available, so the TRBD2 call from TCRdb remains unchecked. This clonotype was obtained from a woman between 18 and 69 years old in good health. Specimen: blood T cells: a sorted CD56 or NKG2C T cell subset, CD4+ or CD8+ T cells, or bulk PBMC T cells (not recorded which). The CDR3 is CASSTSQGDYEQYF.